The clone carrying this T cell receptor (beta chain) appeared many times. Its antigen is as yet unknown. These data are taken from a study of early T cells in non-severe SARS-CoV-2 infection. Study information: Bulk RNA taken from unsorted whole blood was sequenced, leaving chains unpaired.

Study-wide points: Sequences matched to VDJdb favored anti-spike CD8 responses, while private and CD4 specificities were missed.

The V end was cut by 8 bases, the J end by 7 bases, with 9 bases between. Germline V gene lookup returns CDR1 MDHEN and CDR2 SYDVKM. This CDR3 comprises 11 residues. Researchers attached unique molecular identifiers to individual cDNA molecules. TCRdb processed the 5' RACE reads anew with MiXCR; each CDR3 protein has one entry. The sample lists tens of thousands of distinct CDR3 sequences, 12% occurring once. The chain links TRBV28 to TRBJ2-4; TRBD1 or TRBD2 may be the D gene (6 bases each). The sequencing sample was made of whole blood. The TCR comes from an adult who was a healthcare worker with PCR-confirmed SARS-CoV-2 infection or an uninfected control (not recorded which). The CDR3 here is CASYGGNIQYF. CDR3 sequence (DNA): TGTGCCAGCTACGGGGGCAACATTCAGTACTTC.